This TCR beta chain was recovered during a study of sequential checkpoint blockade in melanoma. Study background: Patients were randomized 1:1 to nivolumab-then-ipilimumab or ipilimumab-then-nivolumab first-line. After both sequences, patients received maintenance nivolumab.

Treatment given: randomized to nivolumab then ipilimumab (arm A) or the reverse (arm B). CDR1 and CDR2 from the germline V gene are WNHNN and SYGVQD (reference sequence). This CDR3 comprises 16 residues. The V and J ends lost 2 bases and 6 bases, in that order; junction bases with no gene match: 7. The data were produced by immunoSEQ multiplex PCR, yet TCRdb's version contains in-frame clones alone and is incomplete. The data contain fewer than 45,000 clones, roughly 89% of them singletons. This TCR was sampled from a human donor with melanoma. The rearrangement joins TRBV10-1 to TRBJ2-2; 9 bases align to TRBD1. The sample consisted of CD8+ T cells sorted from blood (inferred from file names), taken from a patient given nivolumab and ipilimumab in sequence. CDR3 sequence (DNA): TGCGCCAGCAGTGAGCCGGACAGGGGAGTCTCCGGGGAGCTGTTTTTT. This encodes CASSEPDRGVSGELFF.